These 19 T cell receptor beta chains were all obtained from the same sample, sequenced in a study of blood T cell repertoires in COVID-19. Assay: immunoSEQ multiplex PCR; the TCRdb copy retains only in-frame clones and omits some. The sample includes 80,000 to 130,000 clones, 70% to 90% of them seen just once. Sequences were obtained from PBMCs or T cells enriched from blood (not recorded which). Receptors were obtained from a woman between 50 and 59 years old who had recovered from COVID-19.

The genes are TRBV28 and TRBJ1-1, with a possible D match to TRBD1 (6 bases). Per the germline V gene, CDR1 is MDHEN and CDR2 is SYDVKM. CDR3 length: 15 residues. V lost 8 bases and J 2 bases, leaving 18 bases between the germline ends. CDR3 loop: CASLRGGGSNTEAFF. In DNA, the CDR3 is TGTGCCAGCCTTAGAGGGGGGGGGTCCAACACTGAAGCTTTCTTT.

This sequence joins TRBV28 and TRBJ1-2; tentative D call: TRBD1 (5 bases). CDR1 and CDR2 from the germline V gene are MDHEN and SYDVKM. The CDR3 runs 14 residues. V was shortened by 5 bases and J by 8 bases, with 18 bases between the two germline ends. The CDR3 is CASSSPQGYRGYTF. In nucleotides, the CDR3 is TGTGCCAGCAGTAGTCCTCAGGGTTATCGGGGCTACACCTTC.

The chain joins TRBV18 to TRBJ1-3; D unclear. The V gene lost 6 bases and the J gene lost 0 bases, with 12 bases spanning the gap. From germline, CDR1 is KGHSH and CDR2 LQKENI. This CDR3 contains 15 residues. CDR3 DNA: TGTGCCAGCTCCTTAGACGCTAGCTCTGGAAACACCATATATTTT. It codes for CASSLDASSGNTIYF.

There are a few counts of this clone. V and J are TRBV9 and TRBJ2-1; 10 bases are shared with TRBD2. V lost 3 bases to trimming and J lost 3 bases; unmatched junction nucleotides: 3. The germline V gene encodes CDR1 SGDLS and CDR2 YYNGEE. This CDR3 is built from 15 residues. The CDR3 loop is CASSASGSNYNEQFF. CDR3 coding DNA: TGTGCCAGCAGCGCTAGCGGGAGTAACTACAATGAGCAGTTCTTC.

This chain connects TRBV25-1 to TRBJ2-7, with D maybe TRBD1 (5 bases). Germline lookup yields CDR1 MGHDK and CDR2 SYGVNS. V dropped 3 bases and J dropped 3 bases, with 6 bases sitting between them. This CDR3 spans 12 amino acids. In DNA, the CDR3 is TGTGCCAGCAGTGATCAGGGCTACGAGCAGTACTTC. This encodes CASSDQGYEQYF.

The chain carries TRBV28 and TRBJ1-6, with 9 bases fitting TRBD1. Germline loops: CDR1 MDHEN, CDR2 SYDVKM. V dropped 7 bases and J dropped 6; count of bases not matched to a gene: 4. The CDR3 contains 14 residues. The CDR3 spells CASIKDRGNSPLHF. The CDR3 DNA reads TGTGCCAGCATAAAGGACAGGGGTAATTCACCCCTCCACTTT. Variable domain in full (rest from reference TRBV28 and TRBJ1-6): DVKVTQSSRYLVKRTGEKVFLECVQDMDHENMFWYRQDPGLGLRLIYFSYDVKMKEKGDIPEGYSVSREKKERFSLILESASTNQTSMYLCASIKDRGNSPLHFGNGTRLTVT.

The chain links TRBV10-3 to TRBJ2-3; 8 bases are a match to TRBD2. Trimming at V came to 7 bases and at J to 2 bases, leaving 8 bases not matched to a gene. Germline V lookup: CDR1 ENHRY, CDR2 SYGVKD. This CDR3 comprises 15 residues. The CDR3 is CAITSGGSTTDTQYF. CDR3 sequence (DNA): TGTGCCATCACTTCGGGGGGGAGTACCACAGATACGCAGTATTTT.

The chain joins TRBV14 to TRBJ1-6, with D unresolved. Germline-derived CDR1 and CDR2 are SGHDN and FVKESK. The CDR3 spans 13 residues. V gave up 0 bases and J gave up 7 bases, with 4 bases separating them. The CDR3, as DNA: TGTGCCAGCAGCCAAGACAGGAATTCACCCCTCCACTTT. It encodes CASSQDRNSPLHF.

The chain carries TRBV3-1 (or the pseudogene TRBV3-2) and TRBJ2-7; 12 bases map to TRBD1. Germline CDR1 LGHDT, CDR2 YNNKEL (reference sequence). Unmatched junction bases numbered 8, after V lost 7 bases and J lost 4 bases. This CDR3 contains 15 residues. CDR3 region: CASTPGTGGEYEQYF. The CDR3 nucleotides are TGTGCCAGCACCCCCGGGACAGGGGGCGAGTACGAGCAGTACTTC.

The chain has TRBV19 and TRBJ2-7; the D gene is possibly TRBD1 (6 bases). The V end was cut by 6 bases, the J end by 6 bases, with 18 bases between. Germline V gives CDR1 LNHDA, CDR2 SQIVND (reference sequence). The CDR3 covers 14 residues. The CDR3 loop is CASSDRTASFEQYF. In nucleotides, the CDR3 is TGTGCCAGTAGCGATAGGACAGCCTCTTTCGAGCAGTACTTC.

The CDR3 region has the DNA TGTGCCATCAGGGGGGACAGGATGAACACTGAAGCTTTCTTT. It codes for CAIRGDRMNTEAFF. The V call is TRBV10-3, the J call TRBJ1-1; TRBD1 aligns across 8 bases. The V segment lost 6 bases and the J segment 0 bases; nucleotides outside the gene matches: 3. The CDR3 extends over 14 amino acids. The V gene's germline CDR1 is ENHRY and CDR2 SYGVKD.

The CDR3 spells CAISGSRGNTIYF. Written as DNA, the CDR3 is TGTGCCATCAGTGGTTCCCGTGGAAACACCATATATTTT. The V gene is TRBV10-3, the J gene TRBJ1-3; no reliable D call. This CDR3 region has 13 residues. Germline V gene data show CDR1 as ENHRY and CDR2 as SYGVKD. The ends were cut back, 4 bases at V and 3 bases at J, with 7 bases in the middle.

V usage is TRBV28 and J usage is TRBJ1-5; D may be TRBD1 (6 bases). V lost 6 bases to trimming and J lost 3 bases, with 15 bases between them. Germline V CDR1 and CDR2: MDHEN, SYDVKM. The CDR3 runs 15 residues. The CDR3 DNA is TGTGCCAGCAGGCCCGGGACAAACAACAATCAGCCCCAGCATTTT. Its protein is CASRPGTNNNQPQHF. The variable domain in full, completed from reference TRBV28 and TRBJ1-5, reads DVKVTQSSRYLVKRTGEKVFLECVQDMDHENMFWYRQDPGLGLRLIYFSYDVKMKEKGDIPEGYSVSREKKERFSLILESASTNQTSMYLCASRPGTNNNQPQHFGDGTRLSIL.

The V call is TRBV2, the J call TRBJ2-7; 8 bases align to TRBD1. The germline gives CDR1 SNHLY, CDR2 FYNNEI. The length of the CDR3 is 14 residues. V was pared by 6 bases and J by 2 bases, with 6 bases of the junction left unmatched. The CDR3 DNA follows: TGTGCCAGCAGGAGGACAGGGCCCCCCTACGAGCAGTACTTC. Translating gives CASRRTGPPYEQYF.

This clone was seen a few times. The genes are TRBV7-9 and TRBJ1-3; D is unresolved. Germline CDR1 is SEHNR and CDR2 is FQNEAQ (reference sequence). This CDR3 comprises 13 residues. The CDR3 bases are TGTGCGCTCGCGGGAAGGCCAGGAAACACCATATATTTT. Its translation: CALAGRPGNTIYF.

The chain combines TRBV7-9 with TRBJ2-2; D possibly corresponds to TRBD2 (6 bases). Per germline, CDR1 SEHNR and CDR2 FQNEAQ (reference sequence). CDR3 length equals 19 residues. V was shortened by 7 bases and J by 3 bases, with 27 bases between the two germline ends. CDR3 sequence reads: CASMERTMFRVTDTGELFF. The DNA for the CDR3 is TGTGCCAGCATGGAAAGGACTATGTTCAGGGTTACGGACACCGGGGAGCTGTTTTTT.

In DNA, the CDR3 is TGTGCCAGCAGTTATGGGACAGGGGTACAAGAGACCCAGTACTTC. Translated, it gives CASSYGTGVQETQYF. The chain has TRBV6-6 and TRBJ2-5; 10 bases agree with TRBD1. Germline values: CDR1 MNHNY, CDR2 SVGAGI (reference sequence). Losses at the gene ends were 3 bases for V and 2 bases for J; bases not matched to a gene: 3. The CDR3 has 15 amino acids.

This clone was counted once. The rearrangement joins TRBV27 to TRBJ2-7, with TRBD2 matching 10 bases. Trimming took 1 base from V and 2 from J; bases not matched to a gene: 5. Germline V gives CDR1 MNHEY, CDR2 SMNVEV (reference sequence). This CDR3 contains 16 residues. DNA of the CDR3: TGTGCCAGCAGTTTATTGGTAGCGGGGGGCCCCTACGAGCAGTACTTC. Its translation: CASSLLVAGGPYEQYF.

V gene TRBV9 combines with J gene TRBJ1-3; D perhaps matches TRBD1 (5 bases). Trimming cost V 1 base and J 4 bases, with 12 bases left between them. The germline gives CDR1 SGDLS, CDR2 YYNGEE. The CDR3 consists of 15 residues. CDR3 residues: CASSVSEGFGNTIYF. CDR3 nucleotide sequence: TGTGCCAGCAGCGTATCGGAGGGGTTCGGAAACACCATATATTTT.